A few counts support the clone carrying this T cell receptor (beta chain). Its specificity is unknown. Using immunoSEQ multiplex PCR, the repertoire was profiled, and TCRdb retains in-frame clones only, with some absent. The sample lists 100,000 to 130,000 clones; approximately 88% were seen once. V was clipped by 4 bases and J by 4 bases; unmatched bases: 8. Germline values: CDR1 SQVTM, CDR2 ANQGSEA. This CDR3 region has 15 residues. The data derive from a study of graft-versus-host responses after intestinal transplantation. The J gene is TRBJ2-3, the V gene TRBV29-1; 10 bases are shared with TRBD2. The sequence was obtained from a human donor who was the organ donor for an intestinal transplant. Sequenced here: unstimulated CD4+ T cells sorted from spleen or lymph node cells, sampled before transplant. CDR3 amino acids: CSVGPSGSFSDTQYF. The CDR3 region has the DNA TGCAGCGTTGGGCCTAGCGGGAGTTTTTCAGATACGCAGTATTTT.